The rows below give T cell receptor beta chains drawn from one sample of a study of a mutant IDH1 vaccine in newly diagnosed glioma. The antigens for these receptors are not known. The table came from immunoSEQ multiplex PCR; TCRdb's copy has only in-frame clones and leaves some out. The repertoire includes around 54,000 clones, about 90% of them detected once, and about 1.5% sits in the top ten. The material sequenced was PBMCs, taken from a glioma patient whose treatment included an IDH1 peptide vaccine. The receptors come from a man in his forties with glioma. Each CDR3 is given without its conserved first and last residue.

TRBV6-5	TRBJ2-7	ASSYSIYGRNEQY
TRBV28	TRBJ1-5	ASSWSSNQPQH
TRBV6-5	TRBJ2-1	ASSPDRGLPNEQF
TRBV19	TRBJ2-3	ASSPYGTGGNGDTQY
TRBV6-6	TRBJ1-2	ASRGQAFYGYT
TRBV19	TRBJ2-6	ASRLQGYSGANVLT
TRBV5-1	TRBJ2-7	ASSLQGGEQY
TRBV27	TRBJ1-2	ASSFKGGYGYT
TRBV4-2	TRBJ2-1	ASSPLKGETVYNEQF
TRBV4-2	TRBJ2-2	ASSQGVGAGFGGELF
TRBV18	TRBJ1-1	ASSPPGQGDTEAF
TRBV5-1	TRBJ2-5	ASRRDSLQETQY
TRBV11-1	TRBJ2-5	ASSLRQGSETQY
TRBV7-2	TRBJ1-1	ASSLQLNTEAF
TRBV4-1	TRBJ1-1	ASSLYRNTEAF
TRBV7-2	TRBJ2-7	ASSFHQGGNYEQY
TRBV27	TRBJ2-3	ASSLVADTQY
TRBV5-1	TRBJ1-1	ASSLGQRENTEAF
TRBV18	TRBJ2-5	ASSSSRSRVKETQY
TRBV27	TRBJ2-5	ASSLYGLRETQY
TRBV27	TRBJ2-5	ASSVGPRLGTQY
TRBV7-8	TRBJ2-1	ASSLLGRAIKSSYNEQF
TRBV4-1	TRBJ2-7	ASSQDSGQRSREQY
TRBV6-6	TRBJ2-5	ASSKTGYQETQY
TRBV28	TRBJ2-7	ASSPRGQPYEQY
TRBV27	TRBJ1-1	ASRLAGRVDTEAF
TRBV7-8	TRBJ2-7	ASSPFRAYEQY
TRBV2	TRBJ2-7	ASSQRVYEQY
TRBV10-3	TRBJ2-3	AISERDTSDTQY
TRBV6-6	TRBJ2-3	ASSEEWTSGTDTQY
TRBV6-6	TRBJ1-5	ASSFPAGGAQPQH
TRBV7-9	TRBJ2-3	ASGYLRGGSTDTQY
TRBV10-1	TRBJ2-1	ASSESELTLISSYNEQF
TRBV4-3	TRBJ2-2	ASSQDGLAGRGRSNTGELF
TRBV13	TRBJ1-1	ASSLKKGRNTEAF
TRBV27	TRBJ2-5	ASTHAGTAKETQY
TRBV6-5	TRBJ2-7	ACSSSGSSYEQY
TRBV4-1	TRBJ1-4	ASSRISTDFNEKLF
TRBV7-6	TRBJ1-3	ASSPQGTDSGNTIY
TRBV7-9	TRBJ2-1	ASSLTASYNEQF
TRBV23-1	TRBJ1-2	ASSQSSRYSPNYGYT
TRBV9	TRBJ1-2	ASSVSGVGGYT
TRBV5-6	TRBJ1-2	ASSLYQGSVGYT
TRBV5-1	TRBJ2-7	ASSFGTSDAYEQY
TRBV5-6	TRBJ2-5	ASSAGQGAWETQY
TRBV28	TRBJ2-7	ASSLSPLAGDYEQY